Listed below are T cell receptor beta chains from one sample, sequenced in a study of read filtering for tumor transcriptome and immune sequencing. TCRdb used MiXCR to reprocess the reads, holding one entry per CDR3 protein. Of about 60,000 distinct CDR3 sequences listed, approximately 15% are singletons. The material sequenced was a population of CD138-negative cells sorted from bone marrow. These receptor sequences come from a donor at least 40 years old with multiple myeloma. Both conserved end residues are part of each CDR3. Each record gives: J gene, D gene, clone size, V gene, CDR3 protein, CDR3 DNA. D genes are given only for firm matches. Rows may omit the clone size; those that give it use once, few, many or a size class.

>TRBJ2-3|TRBD2|many|TRBV2
CASSEGGLARTDTQYF
TGTGCCAGCAGTGAAGGAGGACTAGCACGCACAGATACGCAGTATTTT
>TRBJ1-1|TRBD1|.|TRBV9
CASSDMTGLNTEAFF
TGTGCCAGCAGCGATATGACAGGGTTGAACACTGAAGCTTTCTTT
>TRBJ2-3|.|many|TRBV7-3
CASSPGPKDTQYF
TGTGCCAGCAGCCCAGGCCCGAAAGATACGCAGTATTTT
>TRBJ2-3|.|many|TRBV7-2
CASSLGLAATDTQYF
TGTGCCAGCAGCTTAGGGTTGGCGGCCACAGATACGCAGTATTTT
>TRBJ1-5|TRBD1|.|TRBV7-9
CASSLAVQGVYGQSQHF
TGTGCCAGCAGCTTAGCAGTACAGGGGGTATATGGACAGTCTCAGCATTTT
>TRBJ1-2|.|many|TRBV7-6
CASSETPANYGYTF
TGTGCCAGCAGCGAAACTCCAGCTAACTATGGCTACACCTTC
>TRBJ2-1|TRBD2|many|TRBV18
CASSHGLAGGLYNEQFF
TGTGCCAGCTCACACGGACTAGCGGGAGGGCTATACAATGAGCAGTTCTTC
>TRBJ1-4|.|many|TRBV18
CASSPSGEKLFF
TGTGCCAGCTCACCATCGGGTGAAAAACTGTTTTTT
>TRBJ2-5|TRBD2|few|TRBV7-9
CASSPSSGRTRETQYF
TGTGCCAGCAGCCCCTCTAGCGGGAGGACTAGAGAGACCCAGTACTTC
>TRBJ2-3|.|.|TRBV7-3
CASSLGLSGDTQYF
TGTGCCAGCAGCTTAGGCCTCTCAGGGGATACGCAGTATTTT
>TRBJ1-2|.|many|TRBV19
CASRPPGRPEYGYTF
TGTGCCAGTAGGCCCCCAGGACGGCCGGAGTATGGCTACACCTTC
>TRBJ2-7|.|.|TRBV6-2/TRBV6-3
CASSYSTNRLGEQHF
TGTGCCAGCAGTTACTCGACGAACAGGTTGGGAGAGCAGCACTTC
>TRBJ1-5|TRBD1|many|TRBV5-5
CASSNTGDQPQHF
TGTGCCAGCAGCAACACAGGGGATCAGCCCCAGCATTTT
>TRBJ2-5|.|.|TRBV29-1
CSATQAGAGETQYF
TGCAGCGCGACTCAAGCGGGCGCTGGGGAGACCCAGTACTTC
>TRBJ1-1|TRBD1|many|TRBV5-1
CASSFDRVRVNTEAFF
TGCGCCAGCAGCTTTGACAGGGTCAGGGTGAACACTGAAGCTTTCTTT
>TRBJ2-4|.|many|TRBV3-1
CASSQDPGSSKNIQYF
TGTGCCAGCAGCCAAGATCCAGGCTCCTCCAAAAACATTCAGTACTTC
>TRBJ2-3|.|many|TRBV7-8
CASSNFELVADTQYF
TGTGCCAGCAGCAACTTCGAACTAGTGGCCGATACGCAGTATTTT
>TRBJ2-1|.|once|TRBV29-1
CSVGVTAGSKERFF
TGCAGCGTTGGGGTAACGGCAGGGAGCAAAGAGCGGTTCTTC
>TRBJ2-7|.|many|TRBV7-9
CASSQIYEQYF
TGTGCCAGCAGCCAAATCTACGAGCAGTACTTC
>TRBJ1-3|.|.|TRBV7-8
CASSLVLRDTIYF
TGTGCCAGCAGCTTAGTTCTTAGGGACACCATATATTTT
>TRBJ2-1|.|.|TRBV12-5
CASGLPLGVGGDSEQSF
TGTGCTAGTGGTTTGCCCCTAGGTGTGGGAGGGGACAGTGAGCAGTCCTTC
>TRBJ2-6|TRBD2|many|TRBV2
CASSERGAGANVLTF
TGTGCCAGCAGTGAACGGGGGGCTGGGGCCAACGTCCTGACTTTC
>TRBJ2-1|TRBD2|once|TRBV14
CASHIAGAAYNEQFF
TGTGCCAGTCACATAGCGGGCGCGGCCTACAATGAGCAGTTCTTC
>TRBJ1-1|.|many|TRBV20-1
CSAPLRFVTEAFF
TGCAGTGCCCCTCTCAGGTTTGTTACTGAAGCTTTCTTT
>TRBJ2-7|.|many|TRBV20-1
CSARGDNRGEQYF
TGCAGTGCTAGAGGCGATAATAGGGGCGAGCAGTACTTC
>TRBJ2-5|TRBD1|many|TRBV20-1
CSATGAGGGETQYF
TGCAGTGCAACTGGGGCAGGGGGTGGCGAGACCCAGTACTTC
>TRBJ2-6|TRBD1|many|TRBV6-4
CASSDSRDRCSGANVLTF
TGTGCCAGCAGTGACTCGAGGGACAGGTGCTCTGGGGCCAACGTCCTGACTTTC
>TRBJ2-1|.|few|TRBV5-1
CASSLDPNNEQFF
TGCGCCAGCAGCTTGGACCCAAACAATGAGCAGTTCTTC
>TRBJ1-1|.|.|TRBV11-3
CASSGSGRGRTNTEAFF
TGTGCCAGCAGCGGAAGCGGTCGGGGAAGGACGAACACTGAAGCTTTCTTT
>TRBJ2-7|.|many|TRBV6-2/TRBV6-3
CASSQYYEQYF
TGTGCCAGCAGTCAGTACTACGAGCAGTACTTC
>TRBJ2-3|.|many|TRBV4-1
CASSQDLARTDTQYF
TGCGCCAGCAGCCAAGATTTAGCGCGCACAGATACGCAGTATTTT
>TRBJ1-1|TRBD1|few|TRBV5-1
CASSFGGQGYTEAFF
TGCGCCAGCAGCTTCGGGGGACAGGGTTACACTGAAGCTTTCTTT
>TRBJ2-1|.|.|TRBV6-2/TRBV6-3
CASSYSNLAFNEQFF
TGTGCCAGCAGTTACTCGAATTTGGCATTCAATGAGCAGTTCTTC
>TRBJ2-3|.|many|TRBV20-1
CSCMFGTDTQYF
TGCAGTTGTATGTTCGGCACAGATACGCAGTATTTT
>TRBJ2-5|.|.|TRBV19
CASSAQGLDWETQYF
TGTGCCAGTAGTGCCCAGGGGCTTGACTGGGAGACCCAGTACTTC
>TRBJ2-5|.|few|TRBV18
CASSPPGRDVKTQYF
TGTGCCAGCTCACCACCCGGCAGGGATGTGAAGACCCAGTACTTC
>TRBJ2-1|TRBD2|many|TRBV7-9
CASSFATSPGEQFF
TGTGCCAGCAGCTTCGCGACTAGCCCAGGTGAGCAGTTCTTC
>TRBJ2-7|TRBD2|few|TRBV7-2
CASSSPGLAGVRSSYEQYF
TGTGCCAGCAGCTCACCGGGACTAGCGGGGGTACGAAGCTCCTACGAGCAGTACTTC
>TRBJ2-7|.|many|TRBV20-1
CSARESGRGDHEQYF
TGCAGTGCTAGAGAGTCGGGCAGGGGTGATCACGAGCAGTACTTC
>TRBJ1-2|.|many|TRBV29-1
CSVTGHNYGYTF
TGCAGCGTTACTGGCCATAACTATGGCTACACCTTC
>TRBJ2-1|.|many|TRBV28
CASSFVGTVNEQFF
TGTGCCAGCAGTTTCGTCGGGACCGTCAATGAGCAGTTCTTC
>TRBJ1-1|.|many|TRBV29-1
CSVGGTEAFF
TGCAGCGTTGGGGGCACTGAAGCTTTCTTT
>TRBJ2-7|.|few|TRBV20-1
CSPSSAYEQYF
TGCAGCCCCTCGAGTGCCTACGAGCAGTACTTC
>TRBJ2-1|TRBD2|many|TRBV30
CAWKREYNEQFF
TGTGCCTGGAAGCGGGAATACAATGAGCAGTTCTTC
>TRBJ1-2|.|many|TRBV29-1
CSVERENGYGYTF
TGCAGCGTTGAGAGGGAGAATGGCTATGGCTACACCTTC
>TRBJ2-2|TRBD2|few|TRBV20-1
CSAREPSGNTGELFF
TGCAGTGCTAGAGAACCTAGCGGGAACACCGGGGAGCTGTTTTTT
>TRBJ1-2|.|many|TRBV12-3/TRBV12-4
CASSRGGGYTF
TGTGCCAGCAGCAGGGGCGGAGGCTACACCTTC
>TRBJ2-5|.|many|TRBV28
CASSSPRPEETQYF
TGTGCCAGCAGTTCACCTAGGCCCGAGGAGACCCAGTACTTC
>TRBJ2-7|TRBD2|many|TRBV7-9
CASSPSGRGHEQYF
TGTGCCAGCAGCCCTAGCGGGAGAGGCCACGAGCAGTACTTC
>TRBJ2-3|TRBD2|many|TRBV27
CASSRPGLASSTDTQYF
TGTGCCAGCAGTCGCCCCGGACTAGCGAGTAGCACAGATACGCAGTATTTT
>TRBJ2-1|.|many|TRBV7-2
CASSLERGIYNEQFF
TGTGCCAGCAGCCTAGAGAGGGGGATCTACAATGAGCAGTTCTTC
>TRBJ2-2|TRBD1|many|TRBV6-4
CASSPQGVNTGELFF
TGTGCCAGCAGCCCACAGGGGGTGAACACCGGGGAGCTGTTTTTT